The T cell receptor (beta chain) described here comes from a study of T cells after yellow fever vaccination. Study findings and constraints: Only a minor proportion of clonotypes was detected across both CD4 and CD8 compartments. The secondary T-cell response peaked on day 5, not day 15, but was weaker. The booster saw the reappearance of most primary-vaccination clones (approximately 97% CD4, around 90% CD8).

In making TCR cDNA, 5'RACE template switching added a universal primer site and UMIs to it. TCRdb re-analysed the 5' RACE reads in MiXCR, keeping a single row per CDR3 protein. Of a few hundred thousand distinct CDR3 sequences listed, 4.1% are singletons. This clonotype was recorded at least ten times. Its antigen remains unknown. CDR3 length: 15 residues. V lost 5 bases to trimming and J lost 0 bases, with 11 bases between them. CDR1 is SGHRS and CDR2 is YFSETQ in the germline V gene. This sample comprised PBMCs, obtained 5 days after the yellow fever booster vaccination. This chain links TRBV5-1 with TRBJ2-2; TRBD1 might be the D (6 bases). This sequence originates from a man between 18 and 29 years old who received the YFV17D yellow fever vaccine. CDR3 sequence: CASRYRTANTGELFF. For the CDR3, the DNA is TGCGCCAGCAGGTACAGGACAGCGAACACCGGGGAGCTGTTTTTT. The full variable domain, rest sourced from reference TRBV5-1 and TRBJ2-2, is KAGVTQTPRYLIKTRGQQVTLSCSPISGHRSVSWYQQTPGQGLQFLFEYFSETQRNKGNFPGRFSGRQFSNSRSEMNVSTLELGDSALYLCASRYRTANTGELFFGEGSRLTVL.